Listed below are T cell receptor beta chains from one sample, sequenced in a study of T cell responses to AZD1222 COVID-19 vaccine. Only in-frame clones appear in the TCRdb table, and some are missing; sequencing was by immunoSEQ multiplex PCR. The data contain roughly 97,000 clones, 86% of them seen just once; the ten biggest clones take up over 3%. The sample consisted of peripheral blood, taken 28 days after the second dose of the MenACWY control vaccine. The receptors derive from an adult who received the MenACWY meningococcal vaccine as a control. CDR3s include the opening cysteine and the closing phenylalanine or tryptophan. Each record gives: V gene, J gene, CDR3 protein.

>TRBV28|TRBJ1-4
CASSLSGAPNEKLFF
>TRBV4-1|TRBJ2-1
CASSQDTQKVTYNEQFF
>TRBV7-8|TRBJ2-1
CASSWGQGLPNEQFF
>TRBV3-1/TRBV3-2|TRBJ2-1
CASSEAAGANNEQFF
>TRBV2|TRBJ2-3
CASRPLGSADTQYF
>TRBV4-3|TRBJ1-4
CASSQSRRDRANEKLFF
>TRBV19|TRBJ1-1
CASSMDRVTEAFF
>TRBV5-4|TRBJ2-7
CASSSTGTPSYEQYF
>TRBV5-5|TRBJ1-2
CASSLRTGVSNYGYTF
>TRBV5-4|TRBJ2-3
CASSLDFQGEDTQYF
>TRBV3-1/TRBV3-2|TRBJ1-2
CASSQARGQSGIYGYTF
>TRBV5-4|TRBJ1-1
CASSFTGTNTEAFF
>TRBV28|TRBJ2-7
CANLFRDRGKGHTYEQYF
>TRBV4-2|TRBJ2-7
CASSQDWGDSYNYEQYF
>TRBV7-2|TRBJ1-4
CASTKQSLGREKLFF
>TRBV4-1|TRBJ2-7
CASSLQQGYEQYF
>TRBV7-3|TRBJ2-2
CASSPAPANTGELFF
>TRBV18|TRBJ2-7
CASSPSQGSPYEQYF
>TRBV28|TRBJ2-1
CASRSPGLDNEQFF
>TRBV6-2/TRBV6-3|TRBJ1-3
CASSDLSTDSGNTIYF
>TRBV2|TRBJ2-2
CASSEGSGDGTGELFF
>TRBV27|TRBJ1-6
CASSDRGVSPLHF
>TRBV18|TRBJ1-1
CASSPLGVGGRWTEAFF
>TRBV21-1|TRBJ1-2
CASSPRAGGRTNYGYTF
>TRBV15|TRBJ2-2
CATSRDQGANTGELFF
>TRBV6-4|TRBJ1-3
CASSDRDRSSGNTIYF
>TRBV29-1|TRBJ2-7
CSVDKPGQGVPYEQYF
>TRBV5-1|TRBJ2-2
CASSFDTGELFF
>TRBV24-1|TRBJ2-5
CATSDDPGPRWGETQYF